This TCR beta chain was identified in a study of cytomegalovirus exposure and HLA in healthy donors. General observations from the study: A later analysis found most CMV-associated TCR beta chains apparently HLA-restricted. Productive status was seen about 90% or about 30% of the time for most TCR beta V segments in an earlier analysis. Listed as cytomegalovirus-associated were around 160 TCR beta chains.

This CDR3 comprises 17 residues. Germline V gene sequence: CDR1 LGHNA, CDR2 YNFKEQ. The V gene end was trimmed by 1 base and the J gene end by 0 bases; junction bases not matched to a gene: 3. As regards this clone: The antigen remains unidentified.

Despite likely unrecorded immune exposures, the donors were nominally healthy at the time of sampling. The PCR used 60 Vbeta and 13 Jbeta primers. Clones were read by immunoSEQ multiplex PCR, and TCRdb kept only the in-frame ones, dropping some. This sample contains tens of thousands of clones. Sequencing used PBMCs. This TCR came from a man between 18 and 29 years old in good health and CMV-seropositive. The rearrangement uses TRBV4-2 and TRBJ1-6, with 7 bases fitting TRBD1. This chain's CDR3 is CASSQGGQLSYNSPLHF. The DNA for the CDR3 is TGTGCCAGCAGCCAAGGGGGACAGCTCTCCTATAATTCACCCCTCCACTTT.